The entry below gives a single T cell receptor (beta chain) sequence along with its context. Libraries were prepared by immunoSEQ multiplex PCR; TCRdb keeps only in-frame clonotypes and omits some of them. The sample records about 20,000 clones, 81% being singletons. J lost 0 bases, V lost 7 bases, and 12 bases had no gene match. There are 17 residues in the CDR3. From germline, CDR1 is LNHDA and CDR2 SQIVND (reference sequence). Input was 616 ng to 6,004 ng of genomic DNA from tumor or blood. The record originates from a study of T cells in tumors after PD-1 blockade. Across the whole study: No patient had prior checkpoint blockade, systemic immunosuppression, or radiotherapy within 4 weeks.

The source material was PBMCs, sampled after anti-PD-1 therapy. J is TRBJ1-5 and V is TRBV19; 7 bases fit TRBD1. The sequence was obtained from a human donor with advanced basal cell or squamous cell carcinoma (not recorded which). The CDR3 DNA reads as TGTGCCAGTAACCCCAGGGGGAAAATTTATAGCAATCAGCCCCAGCATTTT. Protein sequence: CASNPRGKIYSNQPQHF.